Listed here are 4 T cell receptor beta chains from one sample, sequenced in a study of blood T cells in healthy people across ages. A sample-barcoded 5' primer and a J-beta primer mix were used in a second PCR of about 7 to 11 cycles. TCRdb itself ran the 5' RACE reads through MiXCR, one entry per CDR3 protein. The table lists roughly 1,500,000 distinct CDR3 sequences, roughly 40% of them singletons. The sequenced sample was blood. These TCRs come from a woman in her late teens or twenties in good health.

This rearrangement joins TRBV7-6 to TRBJ1-4; D is ambiguous. V was shortened by 5 bases and J by 10 bases, with 17 bases between the two germline ends. Germline CDR1 is SGHVS and CDR2 is FNYEAQ. This CDR3 is 14 amino acids long. The CDR3 sequence is CASSRTEPPGKLFF. The CDR3 region has the DNA TGTGCCAGCAGCCGGACTGAGCCTCCGGGAAAACTGTTTTTT.

The V gene is TRBV5-5, the J gene TRBJ2-3; 10 nucleotides align to TRBD2. The CDR3 totals 17 residues. The ends lost 3 bases at V and 4 bases at J; junction bases unmatched: 11. Germline-derived CDR1 and CDR2 are SGHKS and YYEKEE (reference sequence). CDR3 coding DNA: TGTGCCAGCAGCTCCGGACTGGTAGCGGGGGGCGCAGATACGCAGTATTTT. Translating gives CASSSGLVAGGADTQYF.

The chain employs TRBV6-5 and TRBJ2-1, with 7 nucleotides matching TRBD2. There are 15 residues in the CDR3. Per germline, CDR1 MNHEY and CDR2 SVGAGI. The trim removed 2 bases at V and 9 bases at J, leaving 10 bases unmatched. CDR3 nucleotides: TGTGCCAGCAGTTACCAGCGGGGAGTAATGAGTGAGCAGTTCTTC. Translation: CASSYQRGVMSEQFF.

The chain has TRBV4-2 and TRBJ2-4; 13 bases align to TRBD2. Trimming cost V 5 bases and J 1 base; bases outside gene matches: 11. CDR3 length equals 19 residues. Germline V gene sequence: CDR1 LGHNA, CDR2 YNFKEQ. In DNA, the CDR3 is TGTGCCAGCAGCGAACCACTAGCGGGAGGGCCTCTGGCCAAAAACATTCAGTACTTC. Protein product: CASSEPLAGGPLAKNIQYF.